This T cell receptor (beta chain) was observed in a study of blood T cell repertoires in COVID-19 (dated by TCRdb to 2018 to 2021). Context from the whole study: Samples from collaborators originated in the United States, Italy and Spain and spanned both the acute and convalescent phases of COVID-19. Where available, HLA class I and class II types were taken from metadata supplied by the sample provider and were not determined by assay-based typing. Samples were obtained from the ongoing ImmuneRACE study (first 160 participants) and from some 1,300 subjects provided by 6 global collaborators. Deeply sampled blood TCRbeta repertoires from subjects exposed to, actively infected with, or recovered from COVID-19 were included in the dataset. Nearly every sample came with metadata listing a de-identified subject ID, COVID-19 status, age in years and sex. The repertoires were made available in a free public database intended to serve as a resource for research on the immune response to SARS-CoV-2. The prospective study material was composed of cDNA or gDNA derived from T cells, B-cell-depleted T cells, or PBMCs. The full study reports these points: The amount of clinical and demographic metadata varied by source and participant and was provided uncurated.

A remark on this clone: Its cognate antigen has yet to be identified. Base qualities were left out, and no much larger clone turns up one base away.

TCRbeta CDR3 regions were amplified from genomic DNA by means of the immunoSEQ Assay, a bias-controlled multiplex PCR. For the original study's pipeline: Within the assay, amplification of reference gene primers was used to estimate how many nucleated cells each sample contained. To quantify the absolute abundance of each unique TCRbeta CDR3 rearrangement, sequence reads were collapsed and filtered. For each sample, productive Simpson clonality was calculated as the square root of Simpson's diversity index over productive rearrangements. The clones in this table, taken by TCRdb from immuneACCESS, are in-frame only. Not every clone is retained; where verified, under half of the shortfall comes from an unresolved V gene, and the cause of the rest is unknown. The DNA was the basis for D and trimming; V, J and clone size are from that table. Recorded for this sample are more than 110,000 clones; approximately 84% of them occurred a single time. The ten biggest clones cover 3% to 4.5% of the sample.

Each collaborating institution followed its own protocols to collect whole blood in K2EDTA tubes. For TCRbeta analysis, collaborators shipped samples as frozen whole blood, isolated PBMCs, or DNA extracted from either of those sample types. CDR3 length: 15 amino acids, cysteine to phenylalanine. The only DNA kept is the CDR3, 45 bases in frame from the first base. V is shortened by 7 bases, J by 0 bases, and the region joining them spans 16 bases. CDR1 and CDR2, looked up from the germline V gene, are SGHVS and FQNEAQ. The rearrangement joined TRBV7-8 to TRBJ2-7; a weak D assignment points to TRBD1 (5 bases agree). This receptor was identified in a woman between 55 and 75 years old with acute or convalescent COVID-19. Sequencing input: peripheral blood. The CDR3 reads as follows: CASTPNRGGSYEQYF. The DNA is TGTGCCAGCACCCCTAATAGGGGCGGCTCCTACGAGCAGTACTTC.